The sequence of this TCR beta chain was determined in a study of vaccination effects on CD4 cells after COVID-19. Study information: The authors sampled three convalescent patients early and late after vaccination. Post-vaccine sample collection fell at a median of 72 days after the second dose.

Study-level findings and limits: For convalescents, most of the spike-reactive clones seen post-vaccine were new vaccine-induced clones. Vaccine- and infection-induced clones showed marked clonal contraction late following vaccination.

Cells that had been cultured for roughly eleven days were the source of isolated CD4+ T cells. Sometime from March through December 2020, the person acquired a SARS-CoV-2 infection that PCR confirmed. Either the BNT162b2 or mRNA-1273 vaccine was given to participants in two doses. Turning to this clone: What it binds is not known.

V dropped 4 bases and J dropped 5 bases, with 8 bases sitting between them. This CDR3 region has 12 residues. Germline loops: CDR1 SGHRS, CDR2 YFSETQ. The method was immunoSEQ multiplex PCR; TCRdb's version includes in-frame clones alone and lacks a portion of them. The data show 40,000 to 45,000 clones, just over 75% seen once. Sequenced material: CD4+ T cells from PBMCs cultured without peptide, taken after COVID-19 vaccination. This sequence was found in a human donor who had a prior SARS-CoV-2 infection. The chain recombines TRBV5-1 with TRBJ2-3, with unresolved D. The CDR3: CASSVHKDTQYF. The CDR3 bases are TGCGCCAGCAGCGTTCACAAAGATACGCAGTATTTT.